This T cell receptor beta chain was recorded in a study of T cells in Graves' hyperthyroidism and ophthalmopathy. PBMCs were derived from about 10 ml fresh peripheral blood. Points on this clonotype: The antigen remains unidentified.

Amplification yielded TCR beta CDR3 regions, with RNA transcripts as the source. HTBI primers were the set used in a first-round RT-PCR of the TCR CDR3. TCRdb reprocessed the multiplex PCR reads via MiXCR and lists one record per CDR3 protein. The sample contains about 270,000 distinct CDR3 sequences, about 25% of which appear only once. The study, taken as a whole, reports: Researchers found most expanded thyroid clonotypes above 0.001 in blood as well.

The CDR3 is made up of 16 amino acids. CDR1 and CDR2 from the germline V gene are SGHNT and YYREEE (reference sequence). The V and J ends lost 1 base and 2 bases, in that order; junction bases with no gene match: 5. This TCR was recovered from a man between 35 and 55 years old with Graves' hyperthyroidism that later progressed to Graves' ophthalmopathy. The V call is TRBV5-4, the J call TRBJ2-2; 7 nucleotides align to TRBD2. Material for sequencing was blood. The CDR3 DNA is TGTGCCAGCAGCTTGAGGCCGGGAGGAAACACCGGGGAGCTGTTTTTT. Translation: CASSLRPGGNTGELFF.